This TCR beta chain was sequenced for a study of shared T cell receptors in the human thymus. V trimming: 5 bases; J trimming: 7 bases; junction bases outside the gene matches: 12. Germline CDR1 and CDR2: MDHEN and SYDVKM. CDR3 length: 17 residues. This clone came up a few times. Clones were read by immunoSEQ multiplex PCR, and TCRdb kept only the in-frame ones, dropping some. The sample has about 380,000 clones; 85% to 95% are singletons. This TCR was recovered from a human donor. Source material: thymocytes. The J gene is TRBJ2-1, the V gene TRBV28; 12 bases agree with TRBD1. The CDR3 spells CASSPFRRDRGQNEQFF. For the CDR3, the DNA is TGTGCCAGCAGTCCCTTTCGACGGGACAGGGGGCAGAATGAGCAGTTCTTC.